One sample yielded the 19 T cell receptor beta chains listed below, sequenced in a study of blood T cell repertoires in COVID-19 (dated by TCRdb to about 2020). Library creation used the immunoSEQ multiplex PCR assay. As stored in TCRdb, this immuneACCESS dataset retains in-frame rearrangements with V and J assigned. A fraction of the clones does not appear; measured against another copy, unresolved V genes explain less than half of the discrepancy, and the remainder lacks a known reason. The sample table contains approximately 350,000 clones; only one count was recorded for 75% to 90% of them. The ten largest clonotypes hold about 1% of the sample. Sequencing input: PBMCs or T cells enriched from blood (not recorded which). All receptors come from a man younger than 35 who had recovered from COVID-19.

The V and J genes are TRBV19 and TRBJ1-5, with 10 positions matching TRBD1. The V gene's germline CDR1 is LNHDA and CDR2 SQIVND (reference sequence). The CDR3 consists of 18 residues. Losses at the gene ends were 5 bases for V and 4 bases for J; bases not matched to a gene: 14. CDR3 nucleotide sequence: TGTGCCAGTAGTGATCCTCTCCGGGACAGGGGCGGTAATCAGCCCCAGCATTTT. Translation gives CASSDPLRDRGGNQPQHF.

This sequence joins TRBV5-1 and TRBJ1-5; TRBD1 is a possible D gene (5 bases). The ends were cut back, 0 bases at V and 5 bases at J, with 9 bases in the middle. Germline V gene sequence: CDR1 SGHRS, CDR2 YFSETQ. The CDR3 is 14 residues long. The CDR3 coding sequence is TGCGCCAGCAGCTTGGGGGGCGGCTATCAGCCCCAGCATTTT. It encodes CASSLGGGYQPQHF.

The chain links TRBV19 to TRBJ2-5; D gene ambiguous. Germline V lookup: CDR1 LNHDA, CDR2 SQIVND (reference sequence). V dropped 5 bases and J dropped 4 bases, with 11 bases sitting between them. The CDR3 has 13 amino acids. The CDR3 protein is CASSLPPLETQYF. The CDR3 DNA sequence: TGTGCCAGTAGTCTCCCCCCGTTAGAGACCCAGTACTTC.

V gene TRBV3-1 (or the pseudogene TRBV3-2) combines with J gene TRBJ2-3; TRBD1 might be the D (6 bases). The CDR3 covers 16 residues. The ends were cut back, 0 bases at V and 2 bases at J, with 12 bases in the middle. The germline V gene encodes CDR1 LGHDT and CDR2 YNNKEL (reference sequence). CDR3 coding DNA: TGTGCCAGCAGCCAAGAGCCTGACAGGTACACAGATACGCAGTATTTT. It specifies CASSQEPDRYTDTQYF.

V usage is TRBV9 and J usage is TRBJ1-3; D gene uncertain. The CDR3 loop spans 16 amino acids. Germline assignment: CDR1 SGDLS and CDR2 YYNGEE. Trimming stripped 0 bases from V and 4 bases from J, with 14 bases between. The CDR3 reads CASSVESPSVGNTIYF. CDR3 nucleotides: TGTGCCAGCAGCGTAGAGTCCCCCTCGGTCGGAAACACCATATATTTT.

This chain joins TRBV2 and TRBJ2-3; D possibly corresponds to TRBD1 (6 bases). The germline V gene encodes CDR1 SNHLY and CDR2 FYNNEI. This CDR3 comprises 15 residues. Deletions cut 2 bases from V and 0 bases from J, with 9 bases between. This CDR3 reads CASSEWGLSTDTQYF. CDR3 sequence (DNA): TGTGCCAGCAGTGAATGGGGGCTTAGCACAGATACGCAGTATTTT.

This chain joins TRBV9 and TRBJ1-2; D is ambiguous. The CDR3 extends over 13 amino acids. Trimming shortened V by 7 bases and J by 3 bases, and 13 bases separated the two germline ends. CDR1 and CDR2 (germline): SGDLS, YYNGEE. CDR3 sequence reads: CASQRVTDYGYTF. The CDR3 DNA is TGTGCCAGCCAACGGGTTACGGACTATGGCTACACCTTC.

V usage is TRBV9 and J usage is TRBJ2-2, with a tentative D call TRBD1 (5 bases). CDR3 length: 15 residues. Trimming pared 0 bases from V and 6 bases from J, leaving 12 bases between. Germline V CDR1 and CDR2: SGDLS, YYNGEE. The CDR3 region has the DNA TGTGCCAGCAGCGTAGTAGGCAGGGAATCCGGGGAGCTGTTTTTT. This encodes CASSVVGRESGELFF.

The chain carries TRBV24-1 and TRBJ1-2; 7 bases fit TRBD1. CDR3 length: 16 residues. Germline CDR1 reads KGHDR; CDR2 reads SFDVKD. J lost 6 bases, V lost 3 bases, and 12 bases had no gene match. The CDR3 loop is CATSDPGGRQGDGYTF. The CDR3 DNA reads TGTGCCACCAGTGATCCAGGGGGGCGACAGGGTGATGGCTACACCTTC.

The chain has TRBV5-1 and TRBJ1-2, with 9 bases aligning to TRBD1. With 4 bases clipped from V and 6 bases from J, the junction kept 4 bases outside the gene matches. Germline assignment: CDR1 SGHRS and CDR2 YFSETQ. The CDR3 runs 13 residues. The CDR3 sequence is CASSGTGSNGYTF. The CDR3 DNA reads TGCGCCAGCAGCGGGACAGGGTCCAATGGCTACACCTTC.

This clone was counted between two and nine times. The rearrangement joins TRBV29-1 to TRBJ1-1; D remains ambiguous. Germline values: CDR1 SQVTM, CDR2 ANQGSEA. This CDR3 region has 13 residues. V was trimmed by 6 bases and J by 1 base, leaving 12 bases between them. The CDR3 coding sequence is TGCAGCGTCACGACTTATTCGAACACTGAAGCTTTCTTT. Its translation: CSVTTYSNTEAFF. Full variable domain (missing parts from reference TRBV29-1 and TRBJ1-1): SAVISQKPSRDICQRGTSLTIQCQVDSQVTMMFWYRQQPGQSLTLIATANQGSEATYESGFVIDKFPISRPNLTFSTLTVSNMSPEDSSIYLCSVTTYSNTEAFFGQGTRLTVV.

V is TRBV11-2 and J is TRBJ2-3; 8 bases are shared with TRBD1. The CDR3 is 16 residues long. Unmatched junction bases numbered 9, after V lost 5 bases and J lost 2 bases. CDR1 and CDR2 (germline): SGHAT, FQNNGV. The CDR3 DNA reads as TGTGCCAGCAGCCGACGGACAGGGTGGAACACAGATACGCAGTATTTT. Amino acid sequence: CASSRRTGWNTDTQYF.

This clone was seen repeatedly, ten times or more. Here the CDR3 reads CASSLSGGNQPQHF. In DNA form, the CDR3 reads TGTGCCAGCAGTCTCTCCGGTGGCAATCAGCCCCAGCATTTT. J is TRBJ1-5 and V is TRBV6-5; D is undetermined. The germline V gene has CDR1 MNHEY and CDR2 SVGAGI. The CDR3 is made up of 14 amino acids. The V and J ends lost 5 bases and 2 bases respectively, with 10 bases between them.

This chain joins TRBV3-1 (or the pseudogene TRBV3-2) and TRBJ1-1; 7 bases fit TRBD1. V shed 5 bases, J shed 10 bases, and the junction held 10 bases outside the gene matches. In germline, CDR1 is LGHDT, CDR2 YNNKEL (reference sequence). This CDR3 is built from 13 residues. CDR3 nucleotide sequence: TGTGCCAGCAGCATGTCAAGGACAGGAGGAGCTTTCTTT. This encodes CASSMSRTGGAFF.

CDR3 loop: CASSFGYQPQHF. DNA of the CDR3: TGTGCCAGCAGTTTCGGGTATCAGCCCCAGCATTTT. The genes are TRBV12-3 or TRBV12-4 and TRBJ1-5; no reliable D call. Trimming left V 3 bases short and J 5 bases short, with 5 bases between. The length of the CDR3 is 12 residues.

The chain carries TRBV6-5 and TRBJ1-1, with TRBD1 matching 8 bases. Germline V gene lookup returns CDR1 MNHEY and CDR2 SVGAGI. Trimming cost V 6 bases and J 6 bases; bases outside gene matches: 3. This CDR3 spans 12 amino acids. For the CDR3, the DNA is TGTGCCAGCAGGGGACAGGATTCTGAAGCTTTCTTT. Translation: CASRGQDSEAFF.

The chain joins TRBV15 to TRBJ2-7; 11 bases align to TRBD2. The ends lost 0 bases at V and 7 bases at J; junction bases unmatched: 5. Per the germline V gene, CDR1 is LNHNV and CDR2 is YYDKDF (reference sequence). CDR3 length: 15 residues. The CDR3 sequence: CATSRDRLAGSEQYF. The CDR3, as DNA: TGTGCCACCAGCAGAGACAGACTAGCGGGGTCGGAGCAGTACTTC.

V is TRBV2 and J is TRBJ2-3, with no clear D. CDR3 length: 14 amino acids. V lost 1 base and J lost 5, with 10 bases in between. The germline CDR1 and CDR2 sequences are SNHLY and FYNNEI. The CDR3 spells CASSEDGSGDTQYF. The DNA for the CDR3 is TGTGCCAGCAGTGAAGACGGTTCGGGAGATACGCAGTATTTT.

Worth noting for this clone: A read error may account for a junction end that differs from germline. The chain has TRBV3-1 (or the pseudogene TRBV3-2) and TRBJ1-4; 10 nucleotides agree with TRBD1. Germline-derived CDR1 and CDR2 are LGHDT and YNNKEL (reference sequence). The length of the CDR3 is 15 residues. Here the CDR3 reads CASSEDRGRLSKLFF. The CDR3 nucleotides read TGTGCCAGCAGCGAAGACAGGGGGCGCTTGTCAAAACTGTTTTTT.